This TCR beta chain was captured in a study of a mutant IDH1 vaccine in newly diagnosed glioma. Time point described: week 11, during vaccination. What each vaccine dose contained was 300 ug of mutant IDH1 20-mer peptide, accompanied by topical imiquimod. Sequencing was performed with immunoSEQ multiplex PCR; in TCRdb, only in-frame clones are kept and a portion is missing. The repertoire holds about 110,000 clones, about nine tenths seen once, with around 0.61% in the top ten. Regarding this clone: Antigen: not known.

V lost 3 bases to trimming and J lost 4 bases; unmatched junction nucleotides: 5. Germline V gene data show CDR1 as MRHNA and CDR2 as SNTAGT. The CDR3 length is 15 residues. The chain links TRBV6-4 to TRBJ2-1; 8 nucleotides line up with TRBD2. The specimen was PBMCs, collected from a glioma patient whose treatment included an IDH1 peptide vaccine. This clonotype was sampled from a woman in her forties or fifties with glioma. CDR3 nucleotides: TGTGCCAGCAGTGATCGGATAGCGGGATACAATGAGCAGTTCTTC. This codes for CASSDRIAGYNEQFF.